These 28 T cell receptor beta chains were sequenced from one sample in a study of early T cells in non-severe SARS-CoV-2 infection. MiXCR, applied by TCRdb to the 5' RACE reads, yields one record per CDR3 protein. This table holds more than 60,000 distinct CDR3 sequences, around an eighth found once. The specimen comprised whole blood, sampled at baseline. The source of these receptors is an adult who was a healthcare worker with PCR-confirmed SARS-CoV-2 infection or an uninfected control (not recorded which).

The sample holds many counts of this clonotype. This rearrangement joins TRBV2 to TRBJ2-1; D possibly corresponds to TRBD2 (7 bases). This CDR3 spans 15 amino acids. The V gene lost 7 bases and the J gene lost 3 bases, with 16 bases spanning the gap. The germline V gene encodes CDR1 SNHLY and CDR2 FYNNEI. CDR3 nucleotides: TGTGCCAGCACGTTAGGGGGGGGCTTCTACAATGAGCAGTTCTTC. This gives the protein CASTLGGGFYNEQFF. Complete variable domain (other parts from reference TRBV2 and TRBJ2-1): EPEVTQTPSHQVTQMGQEVILRCVPISNHLYFYWYRQILGQKVEFLVSFYNNEISEKSEIFDDQFSVERPDGSNFTLKIRSTKLEDSAMYFCASTLGGGFYNEQFFGPGTRLTVL.

This clonotype was observed a few times. This chain links TRBV5-6 with TRBJ1-2, with TRBD1 matching 9 bases. This CDR3 comprises 15 residues. CDR1 and CDR2 (germline): SGHDT, YYEEEE. Unmatched junction bases numbered 3, after V lost 2 bases and J lost 1 base. CDR3 sequence: CASSFRDRVNYGYTF. The DNA of the CDR3 is TGTGCCAGCAGCTTCCGGGACAGGGTTAACTATGGCTACACCTTC. The full variable domain, with the rest looked up from reference TRBV5-6 and TRBJ1-2, is DAGVTQSPTHLIKTRGQQVTLRCSPKSGHDTVSWYQQALGQGPQFIFQYYEEEERQRGNFPDRFSGHQFPNYSSELNVNALLLGDSALYLCASSFRDRVNYGYTFGSGTRLTVV.

This clonotype appeared a few times. V gene TRBV4-3 combines with J gene TRBJ2-1; TRBD2 agrees at 12 bases. With V trimmed by 5 bases and J by 2 bases, 1 base remained unmatched. The CDR3 spans 15 residues. Germline V gives CDR1 LGHNA, CDR2 YSLEER. DNA for the CDR3: TGCGCCAGCAGCAGACTAGCGGGGGCCTACAATGAGCAGTTCTTC. Protein sequence: CASSRLAGAYNEQFF.

The chain combines TRBV6-6 with TRBJ2-5, with 9 bases fitting TRBD1. This CDR3 contains 15 residues. V shed 6 bases, J shed 4 bases, and the junction held 9 bases outside the gene matches. Germline V CDR1 and CDR2: MNHNY, SVGAGI (reference sequence). Written as DNA, the CDR3 is TGTGCCAGCAGCTCTCCGGGACAGGGAGGAGAGACCCAGTACTTC. Protein product: CASSSPGQGGETQYF.

This clonotype was detected a few times. The chain has TRBV7-6 and TRBJ2-3; D is perhaps TRBD2 (6 bases). The CDR3 extends over 15 amino acids. Germline V gene lookup returns CDR1 SGHVS and CDR2 FNYEAQ. Trimming pared 5 bases from V and 5 bases from J, leaving 17 bases between. CDR3 in DNA: TGTGCCAGCAGCCCGACTAGGTCAGGGCAAGATACGCAGTATTTT. This gives the protein CASSPTRSGQDTQYF. The full variable domain, rest sourced from reference TRBV7-6 and TRBJ2-3, is GAGVSQSPRYKVTKRGQDVALRCDPISGHVSLYWYRQALGQGPEFLTYFNYEAQQDKSGLPNDRFSAERPEGSISTLTIQRTEQRDSAMYRCASSPTRSGQDTQYFGPGTRLTVL.

The chain has TRBV6-5 and TRBJ2-6, with D possibly being TRBD2 (5 bases). V was clipped by 2 bases and J by 0 bases, with 8 bases between them. Germline values: CDR1 MNHEY, CDR2 SVGAGI. The CDR3 has 16 residues. The CDR3 nucleotides are TGTGCCAGCAGTTACGGGGAGACCTCTGGGGCCAACGTCCTGACTTTC. Protein: CASSYGETSGANVLTF.

V gene TRBV7-2 combines with J gene TRBJ2-1, with 7 bases matching TRBD1. The germline gives CDR1 SGHTA, CDR2 FQGNSA. The trim removed 5 bases at V and 1 base at J, leaving 5 bases unmatched. This CDR3 region has 15 residues. In nucleotides, the CDR3 is TGTGCCAGCAGCACCCGGACAGGATCCTACAATGAGCAGTTCTTC. This sequence encodes CASSTRTGSYNEQFF.

V usage is TRBV11-2 and J usage is TRBJ2-1, with 11 bases matching TRBD2. Trimming removed 2 bases from V and 7 bases from J; junction bases left unmatched: 13. Germline V gene lookup returns CDR1 SGHAT and CDR2 FQNNGV. This CDR3 region has 18 residues. The CDR3 region is CASSLRRSSGGAPNEQFF. The DNA of the CDR3 is TGTGCCAGCAGCTTACGGAGGAGTAGCGGGGGGGCCCCAAATGAGCAGTTCTTC.

This chain uses TRBV4-1 with TRBJ2-7, with D possibly matching TRBD1 (6 bases). The CDR3 covers 15 residues. The ends were cut back, 0 bases at V and 2 bases at J, with 11 bases in the middle. Germline V gives CDR1 MGHRA, CDR2 YSYEKL. This CDR3 is CASSQDSGAAYEQYF. The CDR3 nucleotides are TGCGCCAGCAGCCAAGATTCAGGGGCGGCCTACGAGCAGTACTTC.

The chain carries TRBV19 and TRBJ2-7, with 9 bases that match TRBD1. Germline-derived CDR1 and CDR2 are LNHDA and SQIVND (reference sequence). CDR3 size: 13 residues. With V trimmed by 5 bases and J by 2 bases, 1 base remained unmatched. CDR3 nucleotides: TGTGCCAGTAGTCGGGACAGGGCCTACGAGCAGTACTTC. This translates into CASSRDRAYEQYF. The variable domain in full, with the rest retrieved from reference TRBV19 and TRBJ2-7, is DGGITQSPKYLFRKEGQNVTLSCEQNLNHDAMYWYRQDPGQGLRLIYYSQIVNDFQKGDIAEGYSVSREKKESFPLTVTSAQKNPTAFYLCASSRDRAYEQYFGPGTRLTVT.

The V and J genes are TRBV4-1 and TRBJ1-1, with D maybe TRBD1 (5 bases). The CDR3 spans 16 residues. Germline V CDR1 and CDR2: MGHRA, YSYEKL. Trimming stripped 4 bases from V and 1 base from J, with 16 bases between. The CDR3 sequence is CASSPLTGTSNTEAFF. The DNA for the CDR3 is TGCGCCAGCAGCCCGCTTACCGGGACTTCGAACACTGAAGCTTTCTTT.

V is TRBV6-1 and J is TRBJ1-5; D remains unclear. This CDR3 has 11 amino acids. CDR1 and CDR2 (germline): MNHNS, SASEGT. The ends were cut back, 4 bases at V and 9 bases at J, with 7 bases in the middle. This CDR3 is CASSAATPQHF. As DNA, the CDR3 is TGTGCCAGCAGTGCCGCAACGCCCCAGCATTTT.

This clonotype has just a few counts. V and J are TRBV3-1 and TRBJ2-3; no clear D gene. The ends were cut back, 1 base at V and 2 bases at J, with 7 bases in the middle. CDR1 is LGHDT, CDR2 YNNKEL, per germline (reference sequence). The length of the CDR3 is 14 residues. The CDR3, as DNA: TGTGCCAGCAGCCAAGTGTCAGTCACAGATACGCAGTATTTT. As protein: CASSQVSVTDTQYF.

The chain carries TRBV5-1 and TRBJ2-7, with D possibly being TRBD2 (5 bases). V shed 3 bases and J shed 0 bases, with 7 bases lying between them. Germline V gene sequence: CDR1 SGHRS, CDR2 YFSETQ. The CDR3 totals 13 residues. The CDR3 is CASSSRDSYEQYF. The CDR3 DNA is TGCGCCAGCAGCTCTCGGGACTCCTACGAGCAGTACTTC.

V is TRBV12-3 or TRBV12-4 and J is TRBJ1-2; D ambiguous. Trimming stripped 1 base from V and 0 bases from J, with 6 bases between. CDR3 size: 14 residues. As DNA, the CDR3 is TGTGCCAGCAGTTTAGGGTACCCTAACTATGGCTACACCTTC. It encodes CASSLGYPNYGYTF.

The chain is built from TRBV4-1 and TRBJ2-4; D might be TRBD1 or TRBD2, each matching 5 bases. Germline CDR1 and CDR2: MGHRA and YSYEKL. Trimming removed 3 bases from V and 0 bases from J, with 9 bases in between. The CDR3 consists of 15 residues. The CDR3: CASSQPGTAKNIQYF. Here the CDR3 DNA reads TGCGCCAGCAGCCAGCCCGGGACAGCCAAAAACATTCAGTACTTC.

This clonotype was seen at least ten times. The chain has TRBV4-3 and TRBJ2-1; D possibly matches TRBD1 or TRBD2 (6 bases each). CDR1 is LGHNA and CDR2 is YSLEER in the germline V gene. CDR3 length equals 18 residues. Trimming cost V 0 bases and J 1 base, with 16 bases left between them. CDR3 sequence reads: CASSQDAPGAVSYNEQFF. DNA of the CDR3: TGCGCCAGCAGCCAAGATGCTCCGGGGGCCGTGTCCTACAATGAGCAGTTCTTC.

CDR3 nucleotide sequence: TGTGCCAGCAGCCGACCTCAGGGCAATGTCTACGAGCAGTACTTC. Encoded protein: CASSRPQGNVYEQYF. V gene TRBV7-9 combines with J gene TRBJ2-7, with D perhaps matching TRBD1 (5 bases). V was pared by 5 bases and J by 3 bases, with 17 bases between. This CDR3 spans 15 amino acids. The V gene's germline CDR1 is SEHNR and CDR2 FQNEAQ (reference sequence). Full variable domain (remainder filled in from reference TRBV7-9 and TRBJ2-7): DTGVSQNPRHKITKRGQNVTFRCDPISEHNRLYWYRQTLGQGPEFLTYFQNEAQLEKSRLLSDRFSAERPKGSFSTLEIQRTEQGDSAMYLCASSRPQGNVYEQYFGPGTRLTVT.

V usage is TRBV19 and J usage is TRBJ2-6, with a tentative D call TRBD1 (6 bases). This CDR3 has 17 residues. The ends were cut back, 5 bases at V and 0 bases at J, with 14 bases in the middle. Germline loops: CDR1 LNHDA, CDR2 SQIVND (reference sequence). CDR3 coding DNA: TGTGCCAGTAGTCCGACAGGAACTGGCTCTGGGGCCAACGTCCTGACTTTC. Protein: CASSPTGTGSGANVLTF.

This clonotype has a handful of counts. This sequence joins TRBV6-2 or TRBV6-3 and TRBJ2-1; no clear D gene. The CDR3 runs to 16 residues. From germline, CDR1 is MNHEY and CDR2 SVGEGT. V was trimmed by 6 bases and J by 1 base, leaving 16 bases between them. The CDR3 spells CASSPVLGVSYNEQFF. The CDR3 nucleotides are TGTGCCAGCAGCCCCGTCCTAGGAGTTTCCTACAATGAGCAGTTCTTC.

This clonotype was observed a few times. The chain links TRBV2 to TRBJ2-4, with 7 bases fitting TRBD2. V dropped 4 bases and J dropped 1; count of bases not matched to a gene: 7. Germline CDR1 is SNHLY and CDR2 is FYNNEI. The CDR3 loop spans 16 amino acids. CDR3 DNA sequence: TGTGCCAGCAGTGCTGCTAGCGGCCGGGCCAAAAACATTCAGTACTTC. Protein product: CASSAASGRAKNIQYF.

J is TRBJ2-5 and V is TRBV10-2; D unresolved. V shed 0 bases and J shed 1 base, with 9 bases lying between them. The CDR3 contains 15 residues. CDR1 WSHSY and CDR2 SAAADI come from the germline V gene. The DNA of the CDR3 is TGCGCCAGCAGTGAGTCGATGACACTCCAAGAGACCCAGTACTTC. The encoded protein is CASSESMTLQETQYF.

The chain employs TRBV28 and TRBJ2-6, with 7 bases matching TRBD1. The germline CDR1 and CDR2 sequences are MDHEN and SYDVKM. The V segment lost 6 bases and the J segment 2 bases; nucleotides outside the gene matches: 4. The CDR3 is made up of 15 amino acids. The CDR3 here is CASSLGGAGANVLTF. Written as DNA, the CDR3 is TGTGCCAGCAGCCTAGGGGGCGCTGGGGCCAACGTCCTGACTTTC.

V usage is TRBV5-4 and J usage is TRBJ1-3, with 10 bases aligning to TRBD1. The V gene's germline CDR1 is SGHNT and CDR2 YYREEE (reference sequence). V was pared by 4 bases and J by 3 bases, with 4 bases of the junction left unmatched. The CDR3 runs to 15 residues. Written as DNA, the CDR3 is TGTGCCAGCAGCCGAGGACAGGGGGTTGGAAACACCATATATTTT. This encodes CASSRGQGVGNTIYF.

This clonotype was picked up many times. The chain employs TRBV7-2 and TRBJ2-3, with a weak D call TRBD2 (6 bases). The CDR3 length is 15 residues. Germline-derived CDR1 and CDR2 are SGHTA and FQGNSA. Trimming removed 5 bases from V and 2 bases from J, with 14 bases in between. CDR3 region: CASSHSGLLTDTQYF. The CDR3 nucleotides are TGTGCCAGCAGCCACAGCGGGCTCCTCACAGATACGCAGTATTTT.

The chain combines TRBV2 with TRBJ1-2; no clear D. CDR3 length equals 13 residues. Germline lookup yields CDR1 SNHLY and CDR2 FYNNEI. V was trimmed by 1 base and J by 4 bases, leaving 7 bases between them. The CDR3 here is CASSEDSLYGYTF. CDR3 DNA: TGTGCCAGCAGTGAAGACAGTCTCTATGGCTACACCTTC.

This clonotype has ten or more counts. The J gene is TRBJ2-3, the V gene TRBV18; D is perhaps TRBD2 (6 bases). The germline gives CDR1 KGHSH, CDR2 LQKENI. Deletions cut 2 bases from V and 0 bases from J, with 9 bases between. The CDR3 covers 15 residues. For the CDR3, the DNA is TGTGCCAGCTCACCAGGGCTAGCGAGCACAGATACGCAGTATTTT. Its protein product is CASSPGLASTDTQYF.

This chain connects TRBV6-5 to TRBJ2-1; D perhaps matches TRBD1 (5 bases). CDR1 MNHEY and CDR2 SVGAGI come from the germline V gene. The ends were cut back, 5 bases at V and 2 bases at J, with 10 bases in the middle. The CDR3 is 14 amino acids. The CDR3 here is CASSQQDTYNEQFF. CDR3 DNA sequence: TGTGCCAGCAGTCAGCAGGACACCTACAATGAGCAGTTCTTC.